Each of the 23 T cell receptor beta chains below was sequenced from the same sample in a study of OX40 agonist ivuxolimab in advanced cancers. Clones were sequenced by immunoSEQ multiplex PCR, and TCRdb holds only the in-frame ones, with some missing. The sample lists about 13,000 clones, approximately 78% occurring once. The sample here was CD4+ or CD8+ T cells sorted from blood, taken in a trial of the OX40 agonist ivuxolimab. The source is an adult with an advanced solid tumor such as melanoma, head and neck, liver or kidney cancer.

The V call is TRBV29-1, the J call TRBJ2-5, with 7 positions matching TRBD1. The CDR3 runs 15 residues. Germline V gene lookup returns CDR1 SQVTM and CDR2 ANQGSEA. Germline trimming cut 1 base from V and 5 bases from J; bases unmatched to any gene: 10. The CDR3 region is CSVEVEPGGRETQYF. CDR3 coding DNA: TGCAGCGTTGAAGTCGAGCCAGGGGGACGGGAGACCCAGTACTTC.

The J gene is TRBJ2-1, the V gene TRBV19; 8 positions match TRBD2. Trimming at V came to 8 bases and at J to 7 bases, leaving 10 bases not matched to a gene. The length of the CDR3 is 14 residues. Germline CDR1 is LNHDA and CDR2 is SQIVND (reference sequence). The CDR3 protein is CASQWGGRMNEQFF. Written as DNA, the CDR3 is TGTGCCAGTCAATGGGGCGGGAGGATGAATGAGCAGTTCTTC. The full variable domain, rest sourced from reference TRBV19 and TRBJ2-1, is DGGITQSPKYLFRKEGQNVTLSCEQNLNHDAMYWYRQDPGQGLRLIYYSQIVNDFQKGDIAEGYSVSREKKESFPLTVTSAQKNPTAFYLCASQWGGRMNEQFFGPGTRLTVL.

V gene TRBV5-6 combines with J gene TRBJ2-6; D not resolved. Germline V gene sequence: CDR1 SGHDT, CDR2 YYEEEE. Trimming cost V 7 bases and J 5 bases, with 22 bases left between them. The CDR3 is made up of 17 amino acids. The CDR3 protein is CASGPPIVTSRANVLTF. The CDR3 region has the DNA TGTGCCAGCGGGCCTCCAATAGTCACAAGTCGGGCCAACGTCCTGACTTTC.

CDR3 sequence reads: CASSPQVVSDGYTF. In DNA form, the CDR3 reads TGTGCCAGCAGCCCCCAGGTCGTATCAGATGGCTACACCTTC. The J gene is TRBJ1-2, the V gene TRBV7-8; D gene unclear. The CDR3 has 14 residues. V shed 5 bases and J shed 6 bases, with 16 bases lying between them. Looked up from germline, CDR1 is SGHVS and CDR2 is FQNEAQ. Full variable domain (missing parts from reference TRBV7-8 and TRBJ1-2): GAGVSQSPRYKVAKRGQDVALRCDPISGHVSLFWYQQALGQGPEFLTYFQNEAQLDKSGLPSDRFFAERPEGSVSTLKIQRTQQEDSAVYLCASSPQVVSDGYTFGSGTRLTVV.

The chain uses TRBV6-1 and TRBJ1-5; D call uncertain. The CDR3 is 14 residues long. The germline gives CDR1 MNHNS, CDR2 SASEGT. V lost 2 bases, J lost 7 bases, and 12 bases lay in between. CDR3 DNA sequence: TGTGCCAGCAGTGAAATGGGGTTAGGCCAGCCCCAGCATTTT. This sequence encodes CASSEMGLGQPQHF.

This clone was seen just once. The chain couples TRBV5-6 to TRBJ2-5; 8 positions match TRBD2. CDR1 is SGHDT and CDR2 is YYEEEE in the germline V gene. Losses at the gene ends were 3 bases for V and 1 base for J; bases not matched to a gene: 11. The CDR3 covers 17 residues. The CDR3 nucleotides are TGTGCCAGCAGCTCCCCCTTCCTACTAGCGGTCCAAGAGACCCAGTACTTC. It encodes CASSSPFLLAVQETQYF.

The rearrangement links TRBV6-6 to TRBJ1-5; D is perhaps TRBD1 (5 bases). Germline CDR1 reads MNHNY; CDR2 reads SVGAGI (reference sequence). The CDR3 runs to 14 residues. V lost 11 bases, J lost 0 bases, and 14 bases lay in between. CDR3 DNA sequence: TGTGCCTGTCCGGGGACCTATAGCAATCAGCCCCAGCATTTT. Translation: CACPGTYSNQPQHF.

The rearrangement links TRBV23-1 to TRBJ2-7; possibly TRBD1 or TRBD2 for D (5 bases each). TRBV23-1 has ORF status, its function being uncertain. The CDR3 extends over 15 amino acids. V lost 8 bases and J 7 bases, leaving 24 bases between the germline ends. The CDR3 is CASAPRPGPPGEQYF. The DNA for the CDR3 is TGCGCCAGCGCCCCCCGACCGGGACCCCCGGGAGAGCAGTACTTC.

The chain combines TRBV2 with TRBJ2-3, with a possible D match to TRBD2 (5 bases). Trimming stripped 2 bases from V and 2 bases from J, with 17 bases between. Germline V lookup: CDR1 SNHLY, CDR2 FYNNEI. This CDR3 has 17 amino acids. The CDR3: CASSERVLAMVTDTQYF. The CDR3 nucleotides read TGTGCCAGCAGTGAAAGGGTTCTAGCAATGGTCACAGATACGCAGTATTTT.

V gene TRBV6-5 combines with J gene TRBJ2-2; maybe TRBD1 (5 bases). V lost 2 bases and J 8 bases, leaving 12 bases between the germline ends. This CDR3 has 14 amino acids. Germline lookup yields CDR1 MNHEY and CDR2 SVGAGI. In DNA form, the CDR3 reads TGTGCCAGCAGTTACGGGGCCAAATGGGGGGAGCTGTTTTTT. Amino acids: CASSYGAKWGELFF.

The V call is TRBV2, the J call TRBJ1-2; maybe TRBD1 (5 bases). V lost 8 bases to trimming and J lost 8 bases, with 15 bases between them. The CDR3 is 12 residues long. Per the germline V gene, CDR1 is SNHLY and CDR2 is FYNNEI. The DNA for the CDR3 is TGTGCCAGCGTGGGGGGAGGGCTGGGCTACACCTTC. It specifies CASVGGGLGYTF. The variable domain in full, with the rest retrieved from reference TRBV2 and TRBJ1-2, is EPEVTQTPSHQVTQMGQEVILRCVPISNHLYFYWYRQILGQKVEFLVSFYNNEISEKSEIFDDQFSVERPDGSNFTLKIRSTKLEDSAMYFCASVGGGLGYTFGSGTRLTVV.

This clone was counted a few times. This sequence joins TRBV6-1 and TRBJ1-2; weak D call: TRBD1 (5 bases). V lost 0 bases, J lost 7 bases, and 12 bases lay in between. CDR3 length equals 14 residues. Germline V gene data show CDR1 as MNHNS and CDR2 as SASEGT. The CDR3 is CASSEARDRAGYTF. As DNA, the CDR3 is TGTGCCAGCAGTGAAGCCCGGGACCGGGCTGGCTACACCTTC.

This chain joins TRBV7-9 and TRBJ2-7, with 7 bases lining up with TRBD1. Germline V gene data show CDR1 as SEHNR and CDR2 as FQNEAQ (reference sequence). This CDR3 region has 16 residues. The junction had 5 bases not matched to a gene; V was cut back by 0 bases and J by 0 bases. In DNA form, the CDR3 reads TGTGCCAGCAGCTTAGCCCTGGGACAGAGCTCCTACGAGCAGTACTTC. Translated: CASSLALGQSSYEQYF.

This chain connects TRBV7-9 to TRBJ2-1; D gene uncertain. Germline V gene data show CDR1 as SEHNR and CDR2 as FQNEAQ (reference sequence). The CDR3 length is 10 residues. Trimming stripped 5 bases from V and 6 bases from J, with 2 bases between. CDR3 sequence reads: CASSANEQFF. CDR3 DNA sequence: TGTGCCAGCAGCGCCAATGAGCAGTTCTTC.

This chain uses TRBV21-1 with TRBJ1-1. TRBV21-1 is deemed a pseudogene. The CDR3 has 13 amino acids. CDR3: CASSKAGNTEAFF. The CDR3 DNA sequence: TGTGCCAGCAGCAAAGCAGGAAACACTGAAGCTTTCTTT.

The chain joins TRBV28 to TRBJ2-2; 7 nucleotides match TRBD1. This CDR3 has 18 amino acids. Germline CDR1 is MDHEN and CDR2 is SYDVKM. V was pared by 5 bases and J by 4 bases, with 16 bases of the junction left unmatched. The CDR3 DNA sequence: TGTGCCAGCAGTAACCTAGAACAGGGGTCAAAAACCACCGGGGAGCTGTTTTTT. It specifies CASSNLEQGSKTTGELFF.

The rearrangement joins TRBV11-2 to TRBJ2-2; D perhaps matches TRBD1 (5 bases). The CDR3 sequence is 15 residues long. V was shortened by 4 bases and J by 3 bases, with 12 bases between the two germline ends. From germline, CDR1 is SGHAT and CDR2 FQNNGV. This CDR3 is CASSSAGWDTGELFF. For the CDR3, the DNA is TGTGCCAGCAGCTCCGCAGGGTGGGACACCGGGGAGCTGTTTTTT.

This clone occurred a few times. The J gene is TRBJ2-7, the V gene TRBV5-6; TRBD1 matches at 7 bases. Per the germline V gene, CDR1 is SGHDT and CDR2 is YYEEEE. With 3 bases clipped from V and 4 bases from J, the junction kept 7 bases outside the gene matches. The CDR3 spans 14 residues. The CDR3 here is CASSSTDRWYEQYF. CDR3 DNA sequence: TGTGCCAGCAGCTCCACGGACAGGTGGTACGAGCAGTACTTC.

The chain uses TRBV4-1 and TRBJ2-7; 10 bases line up with TRBD2. With 2 bases clipped from V and 4 bases from J, the junction kept 8 bases outside the gene matches. Germline V gives CDR1 MGHRA, CDR2 YSYEKL. This CDR3 is 16 amino acids long. In nucleotides, the CDR3 is TGCGCCAGCAGCCAATATTCCGGGACTAGCGTGTACGAGCAGTACTTC. As protein: CASSQYSGTSVYEQYF.

The chain employs TRBV5-3 and TRBJ1-1; a possible D gene is TRBD1 (5 bases). TRBV5-3 is noted as an ORF with a role that remains uncertain. CDR3 length: 13 amino acids. The ends were cut back, 3 bases at V and 5 bases at J, with 11 bases in the middle. The DNA of the CDR3 is TGTGCCAGAAGCTCCAGGGAGGGGACTGAAGCTTTCTTT. Translated: CARSSREGTEAFF.

This clone has a handful of counts. The genes are TRBV6-6 and TRBJ1-1, with D unresolved. The V end was cut by 6 bases, the J end by 6 bases, with 11 bases between. The CDR3 is made up of 12 amino acids. Germline CDR1 and CDR2: MNHNY and SVGAGI (reference sequence). This CDR3 reads CASRNDSPEAFF. The CDR3 nucleotides read TGTGCCAGCAGGAACGACTCACCTGAAGCTTTCTTT.

The CDR3 reads CASSYARWETQYF. Here the CDR3 DNA reads TGTGCCAGCAGTTACGCTAGGTGGGAGACCCAGTACTTC. This chain joins TRBV6-6 and TRBJ2-5; D unresolved. Germline lookup yields CDR1 MNHNY and CDR2 SVGAGI (reference sequence). The germline V and J ends were trimmed by 2 bases and 5 bases, with 9 bases remaining between them. CDR3 length: 13 amino acids.

The table lists this clone with a few counts. The chain couples TRBV5-6 to TRBJ2-7; TRBD2 matches 13 bases. This CDR3 is 15 amino acids long. J gave up 12 bases and V 2 bases, and 11 bases lay outside the gene matches. The germline V gene has CDR1 SGHDT and CDR2 YYEEEE. CDR3 in amino acids: CASSFGLAGVLRLYF. The CDR3 bases are TGTGCCAGCAGCTTCGGACTAGCGGGAGTTCTACGGTTGTACTTC.